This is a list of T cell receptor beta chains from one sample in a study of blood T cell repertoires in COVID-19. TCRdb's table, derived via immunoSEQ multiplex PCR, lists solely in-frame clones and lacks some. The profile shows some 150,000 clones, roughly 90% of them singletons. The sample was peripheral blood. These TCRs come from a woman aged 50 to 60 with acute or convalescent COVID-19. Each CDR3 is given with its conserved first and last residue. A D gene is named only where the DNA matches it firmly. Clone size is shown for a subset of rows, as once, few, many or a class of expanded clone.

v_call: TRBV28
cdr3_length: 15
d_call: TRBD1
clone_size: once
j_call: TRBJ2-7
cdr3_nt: TGTGCCAGCAGTGCCCTCAAGGGACAGGGGTACGAGCAGTACTTC
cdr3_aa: CASSALKGQGYEQYF

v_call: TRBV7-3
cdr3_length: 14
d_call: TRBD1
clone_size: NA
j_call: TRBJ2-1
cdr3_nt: TGTGCCAGCAGCTCGGGACAGGGAGGCAATGAGCAGTTCTTC
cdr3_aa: CASSSGQGGNEQFF

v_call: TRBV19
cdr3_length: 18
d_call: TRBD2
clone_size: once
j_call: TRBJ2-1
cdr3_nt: TGTGCCAGTAGTCCCCTAAGCCGACTAGCGGGGGCCGGAGGTGAGCAGTTCTTC
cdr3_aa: CASSPLSRLAGAGGEQFF

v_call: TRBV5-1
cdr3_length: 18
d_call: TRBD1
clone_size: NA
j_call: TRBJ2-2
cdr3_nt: TGCGCCAGCAGCCCCGACAGGGGGCTACAAACCAACACCGGGGAGCTGTTTTTT
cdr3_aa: CASSPDRGLQTNTGELFF

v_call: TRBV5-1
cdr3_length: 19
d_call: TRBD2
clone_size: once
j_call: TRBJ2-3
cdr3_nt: TGCGCCAGCAGCTTGGGGCTATATTTAGCGGGGGGATCCACAGATACGCAGTATTTT
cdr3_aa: CASSLGLYLAGGSTDTQYF

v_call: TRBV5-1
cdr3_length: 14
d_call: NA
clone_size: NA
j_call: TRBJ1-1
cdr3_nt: TGCGCCAGCAGCTTCTCGACAGGGAACACTGAAGCTTTCTTT
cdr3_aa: CASSFSTGNTEAFF

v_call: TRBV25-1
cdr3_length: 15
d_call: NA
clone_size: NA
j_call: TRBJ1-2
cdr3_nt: TGTGCCAGCAGTGAATATAGGGGCAGGAACTATGGCTACACCTTC
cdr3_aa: CASSEYRGRNYGYTF

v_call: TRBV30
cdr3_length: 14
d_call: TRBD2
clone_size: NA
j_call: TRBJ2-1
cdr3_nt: TGTGCCTTCCTTAGGGCGGGGGTCTACAATGAGCAGTTCTTC
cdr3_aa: CAFLRAGVYNEQFF

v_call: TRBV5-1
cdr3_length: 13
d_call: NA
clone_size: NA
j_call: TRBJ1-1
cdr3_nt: TGCGCCAGCAGCTGGGAACAGGGCGCCGAAGCTTTCTTT
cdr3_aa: CASSWEQGAEAFF

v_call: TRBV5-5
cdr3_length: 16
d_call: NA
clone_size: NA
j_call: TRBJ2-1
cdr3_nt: TGTGCCAGCATCCCCGGCGGGAAGGCATCGAGGAATGAGCAGTTCTTC
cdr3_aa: CASIPGGKASRNEQFF

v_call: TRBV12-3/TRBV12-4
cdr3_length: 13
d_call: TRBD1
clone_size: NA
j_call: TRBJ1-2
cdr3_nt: TGTGCCAGCAGGTCGCCCTGGGACAGCGGCTACACCTTC
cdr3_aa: CASRSPWDSGYTF

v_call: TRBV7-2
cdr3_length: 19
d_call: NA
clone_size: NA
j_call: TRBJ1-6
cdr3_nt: TGTGCCAGCAGCTCCTCGCGTGGGCAGCCGGGGTCCTATAATTCACCCCTCCACTTT
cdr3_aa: CASSSSRGQPGSYNSPLHF

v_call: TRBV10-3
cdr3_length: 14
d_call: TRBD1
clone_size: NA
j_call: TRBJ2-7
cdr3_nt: TGTGCCATCAGAGAGGGACAGGGGGTCGACGAGCAGTACTTC
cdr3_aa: CAIREGQGVDEQYF

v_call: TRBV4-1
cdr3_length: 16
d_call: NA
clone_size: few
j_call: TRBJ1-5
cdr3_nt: TGCGCCAGCAGCCCACCTGGGAGGGGCGAGAATCAGCCCCAGCATTTT
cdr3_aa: CASSPPGRGENQPQHF

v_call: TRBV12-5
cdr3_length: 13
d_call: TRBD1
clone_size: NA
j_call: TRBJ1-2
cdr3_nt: TGTGCTAGTGGTTCCGCAGGGGGTAATGGCTACACCTTC
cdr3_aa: CASGSAGGNGYTF